This passage covers 24 T cell receptor beta chains from one sample sequenced in a study of T cells in women clearing cervical HPV infection listed by TCRdb under 2018. Libraries were constructed by the immunoSEQ multiplex PCR assay. TCRdb took this table from immuneACCESS and kept in-frame rearrangements with V and J called. Such tables lack part of the clones; where checked against another copy, unresolved V genes explain under half of the gap, and the rest is unexplained. In this sample's table one finds approximately 24,000 clones. The leading ten clones occupy roughly 5.5% of the sample. Sequencing was performed on blood buffy coat. The receptors come from a woman between 18 and 70 years old with a cervical HPV16 infection that either progressed to CIN3+ or cleared (not recorded which).

As regards this clone: The observed sequence ends 3 residues before the CDR3 terminus, with the missing tail filled in from the germline J gene. The chain uses TRBV5-1 and TRBJ2-7; perhaps TRBD2 as D (7 bases). This CDR3 has 18 residues. V was pared by 1 base and J by 0 bases, with 20 bases between. CDR1 SGHRS and CDR2 YFSETQ come from the germline V gene. The CDR3 loop is CASSLSLAAGVSSYEQYF. CDR3 DNA (partial): TGCGCCAGCAGCTTGTCCCTAGCGGCAGGGGTGAGCTCCTACGAG.

With respect to this clone: The CDR3 is cut off 3 residues early in the read; its end comes from the germline J gene. The V call is TRBV20-1, the J call TRBJ2-7; D uncertain. V was shortened by 3 bases and J by 2 bases, with 17 bases between the two germline ends. This CDR3 contains 15 residues. The V gene's germline CDR1 is DFQATT and CDR2 SNEGSKA (reference sequence). CDR3 DNA (partial): TGCAGTGCTAGCCTCTACAGAGTAACCCCCTACGAG. Translation gives CSASLYRVTPYE. The whole CDR3 is CSASLYRVTPYEQYF.

A word on this clone: The CDR3 goes on 3 residues after the read ends, and that part is filled in from the germline J gene. V is TRBV2 and J is TRBJ1-5, with a possible D match to TRBD1 (5 bases). The CDR3 runs 15 residues. The germline V gene encodes CDR1 SNHLY and CDR2 FYNNEI. V was shortened by 6 bases and J by 0 bases, with 12 bases between the two germline ends. CDR3 amino acids: CASRQEENSNQPQHF. Partial CDR3 DNA: TGTGCCAGCAGACAGGAGGAGAATAGCAATCAGCCC. The whole variable domain, filled in from reference TRBV2 and TRBJ1-5, reads EPEVTQTPSHQVTQMGQEVILRCVPISNHLYFYWYRQILGQKVEFLVSFYNNEISEKSEIFDDQFSVERPDGSNFTLKIRSTKLEDSAMYFCASRQEENSNQPQHFGDGTRLSIL.

To note about this clone: The read gets to within 3 residues of the CDR3 end, and the germline J gene fills in the rest. The rearrangement links TRBV20-1 to TRBJ2-2; TRBD1 aligns across 8 bases. CDR1 is DFQATT and CDR2 is SNEGSKA in the germline V gene (reference sequence). There are 16 residues in the CDR3. The CDR3: CSARPTGGTYNSPLFF. The part of the CDR3 DNA that was read is TGCAGTGCTAGGCCCACAGGGGGAACCTATAATTCACCG.

Concerning this clone: The CDR3 is cut off 3 residues early in the read; its end comes from the germline J gene. The chain has TRBV19 and TRBJ1-1; D remains unclear. V shed 5 bases and J shed 7 bases, with 17 bases lying between them. The germline gives CDR1 LNHDA, CDR2 SQIVND (reference sequence). The CDR3 contains 14 residues. The CDR3 bases that were read are TGTGCCAGTAGTCGGGGTGGGGAGGATGATGAA. Its translation is CASSRGGEDDE. The CDR3 in its entirety is CASSRGGEDDEAFF.

Regarding this clone: The read halts 3 residues ahead of the CDR3 end, with the missing end drawn from the germline J gene. Other nucleotide sequences from this sample produce the same CDR3. This chain joins TRBV2 and TRBJ1-2; tentatively, D is TRBD1 (5 bases). Germline CDR1 reads SNHLY; CDR2 reads FYNNEI. The CDR3 runs 12 residues. V was trimmed by 5 bases and J by 7 bases, leaving 11 bases between them. The sequenced part of the CDR3 DNA is TGTGCCAGCAGTATGGGACTACGTGGC. Its translation: CASSMGLRG. The CDR3 as a whole reads CASSMGLRGYTF.

Points on this clone: Sequencing ends 3 residues short of the CDR3 end; the germline J gene provides the rest. This chain links TRBV19 with TRBJ1-6, with 9 bases fitting TRBD1. CDR1 is LNHDA, CDR2 SQIVND, per germline (reference sequence). The junction had 5 bases not matched to a gene; V was cut back by 10 bases and J by 7 bases. The CDR3 runs to 13 residues. This CDR3 reads CATKQGANSPLHF. CDR3 DNA, as far as it was read: TGTGCCACAAAACAGGGGGCAAATTCACCC.

Note on this clone: The read gets to within 3 residues of the CDR3 end, and the germline J gene fills in the rest. The V gene is TRBV20-1, the J gene TRBJ2-3; tentatively, D is TRBD1 (6 bases). This CDR3 has 13 amino acids. The germline gives CDR1 DFQATT, CDR2 SNEGSKA (reference sequence). Trimming took off 4 bases at V and 4 bases at J, with 12 bases between the two ends. The CDR3 sequence is CSAIQGSADTQYF. The part of the CDR3 DNA that was read is TGCAGTGCTATACAGGGAAGCGCAGATACG.

Notes on this clone: Sequencing ends 3 residues short of the CDR3 end; the germline J gene provides the rest. The V and J genes are TRBV20-1 and TRBJ1-5; D gene uncertain. The V gene lost 0 bases and the J gene lost 7 bases, with 13 bases spanning the gap. The CDR3 is 14 amino acids. Germline CDR1 is DFQATT and CDR2 is SNEGSKA (reference sequence). The DNA read from the CDR3 is TGCAGTGCTAGAGATGTTAGGGTCCGGCAGCCC. It translates to CSARDVRVRQP. The complete CDR3 reads CSARDVRVRQPQHF.

Points on this clone: At one end, the junction sequence differs from germline, possibly due to a read error. The CDR3 is cut off 3 residues early in the read; its end comes from the germline J gene. V usage is TRBV7-3 and J usage is TRBJ2-7, with TRBD2 matching over 7 bases. Germline V gives CDR1 SGHTA, CDR2 FQGTGA. The CDR3 spans 16 residues. The CDR3 region is CASSLIGGEKSYEQYF. The covered CDR3 bases are TGTGCCAGCAGTTTAATTGGGGGGGAGAAGTCTTACGAG.

Note on this clone: The CDR3 is cut off 3 residues early in the read; its end comes from the germline J gene. The genes are TRBV19 and TRBJ1-1; TRBD1 matches at 10 bases. J was trimmed by 5 bases and V by 7 bases; bases with no gene match: 10. The CDR3 length is 15 residues. CDR1 and CDR2 (germline): LNHDA, SQIVND (reference sequence). The sequenced part of the CDR3 DNA is TGTGCCAGTACCTCAATCCCGGGACAGGGGACTGAA. This gives the protein CASTSIPGQGTE. The entire CDR3 protein is CASTSIPGQGTEAFF.

Comments on this clone: The read ends 3 residues early relative to the CDR3; the germline J gene fills the gap. The rearrangement uses TRBV6-1 and TRBJ2-3; D assignment may be TRBD1 or TRBD2 (5 bases each). The CDR3 extends over 15 amino acids. Germline V lookup: CDR1 MNHNS, CDR2 SASEGT. Here the CDR3 reads CASSAVRGREQPQYF. The sequenced part of the CDR3 DNA is TGTGCCAGCAGTGCGGTGAGGGGCCGGGAACAGCCG.

Comment on this clone: The CDR3 end falls 3 residues outside the read, so it is completed with the germline J gene. The gene calls are TRBV5-5 and TRBJ1-1; D perhaps matches TRBD1 (6 bases). There are 15 residues in the CDR3. With 4 bases removed from V and 3 bases from J, the gap between germline ends came to 16 bases. Per germline, CDR1 SGHKS and CDR2 YYEKEE (reference sequence). The part of the CDR3 DNA that was read is TGTGCCAGCAGCCCCCTTCGAGGGGGGGACACTGAA. This encodes CASSPLRGGDTE. The whole CDR3 sequence reads CASSPLRGGDTEAFF.

A remark on this clone: The CDR3 is cut off 3 residues early in the read; its end comes from the germline J gene. The chain employs TRBV5-6 and TRBJ2-3; 10 bases map to TRBD1. The CDR3 is 15 amino acids. The germline CDR1 and CDR2 sequences are SGHDT and YYEEEE. The CDR3 reads CASSWGTGVNQPQYF. The part of the CDR3 DNA that was read is TGTGCCAGCAGCTGGGGGACAGGGGTAAATCAGCCG.

About this clone: The CDR3 extends 3 residues past the end of the read, so its final part is completed from the germline J gene. The genes are TRBV10-1 and TRBJ2-3; 7 bases match TRBD1. Looked up from germline, CDR1 is WNHNN and CDR2 is SYGVQD (reference sequence). The CDR3 is 15 amino acids. Losses at the gene ends were 3 bases for V and 6 bases for J; bases not matched to a gene: 9. Incomplete CDR3 DNA: TGCGCCAGCAGTGATTCCGGGACAGAGCAGGATACG. It specifies CASSDSGTEQDT. The whole CDR3 protein is CASSDSGTEQDTQYF.

Worth noting for this clone: Read coverage stops 3 residues before the CDR3 terminus; the germline J gene supplies the remainder. J is TRBJ1-1 and V is TRBV29-1; D may be TRBD1 (5 bases). Looked up from germline, CDR1 is SQVTM and CDR2 is ANQGSEA. Trimming left V 3 bases short and J 6 bases short, with 11 bases between. CDR3 length equals 12 residues. CDR3 DNA, as far as it was read: TGCAGCGTTGATCAGGGTGGGCCTGAA. It translates to CSVDQGGPE. The whole CDR3 sequence is CSVDQGGPEAFF.

CDR3 protein: CASSRSGYTF. The DNA read from the CDR3 is TGTGCCAGCAGCCGCAGTGGC. The rearrangement links TRBV2 to TRBJ1-2, with D uncertain. Coverage ceases 3 residues before the CDR3 finishes, and the germline J gene fills in the end. The V and J ends lost 6 bases and 7 bases respectively, with 6 bases between them. The CDR3 extends over 10 amino acids. Per germline, CDR1 SNHLY and CDR2 FYNNEI.

For this clone: The CDR3 is cut off 3 residues early in the read; its end comes from the germline J gene. The sample contains more than one DNA sequence encoding this CDR3. The chain carries TRBV30 and TRBJ1-6; D is possibly TRBD1 (6 bases). CDR1 is GTSNPN, CDR2 SVGIG, per germline (reference sequence). The ends were cut back, 3 bases at V and 9 bases at J, with 18 bases in the middle. The CDR3 sequence is 15 residues long. CDR3 DNA (partial): TGTGCCTGGAGCGCCGTCACTACAGGGTTTTCACCC. This translates into CAWSAVTTGFSP. The complete CDR3 sequence is CAWSAVTTGFSPLHF.

A note on this clone: The read ends 3 residues shy of where the CDR3 ends; the end is completed using the germline J gene. This sequence joins TRBV7-2 and TRBJ2-3, with D possibly matching TRBD2 (5 bases). CDR3 size: 14 residues. CDR1 is SGHTA and CDR2 is FQGNSA in the germline V gene. The CDR3 is CASSLISGSETQYF. The CDR3 bases that were read are TGTGCCAGCAGCTTAATATCGGGGTCTGAGACG.

In regard to this clone: The CDR3 goes on 3 residues after the read ends, and that part is filled in from the germline J gene. The gene calls are TRBV6-1 and TRBJ2-3; the D gene is possibly TRBD1 (5 bases). The germline V gene has CDR1 MNHNS and CDR2 SASEGT. Trimming shortened V by 3 bases and J by 0 bases, and 13 bases separated the two germline ends. CDR3 length: 16 amino acids. The sequenced part of the CDR3 DNA is TGTGCCAGCAGTGAGACAGTCGATACTAGCACAGATACG. Protein: CASSETVDTSTDT. The entire CDR3 protein is CASSETVDTSTDTQYF.

As regards this clone: The junction shows a germline mismatch at one end, possibly a read error. The CDR3 end falls 3 residues outside the read, so it is completed with the germline J gene. Other DNA sequences within the sample encode an identical CDR3. The V and J genes are TRBV18 and TRBJ1-3; D perhaps matches TRBD1 (6 bases). Germline CDR1 is KGHSH and CDR2 is LQKENI. This CDR3 contains 15 residues. CDR3 DNA (partial): TGTGCCAGCTCACCCGCAAACAGGGCTGGAAACACA. Its protein is CASSPANRAGNT. The CDR3 in full is CASSPANRAGNTIYF.

About this clone: The read is 3 residues too short to cover the CDR3 end, so that end is filled in from the germline J gene. The V gene is TRBV19, the J gene TRBJ1-1; D call uncertain. The germline gives CDR1 LNHDA, CDR2 SQIVND (reference sequence). Trimming took off 0 bases at V and 4 bases at J, with 12 bases between the two ends. This CDR3 region has 15 residues. The sequenced CDR3 bases are TGTGCCAGTAGTATAGATGGCCCCCCGGGCACTGAA. Translated: CASSIDGPPGTE. The full-length CDR3 reads as CASSIDGPPGTEAFF.

Note on this clone: The read ends 3 residues early relative to the CDR3; the germline J gene fills the gap. J is TRBJ1-1 and V is TRBV5-1, with D possibly being TRBD1 (5 bases). The CDR3 is made up of 13 amino acids. Germline CDR1 and CDR2: SGHRS and YFSETQ. V was pared by 4 bases and J by 5 bases, with 12 bases between. The sequenced part of the CDR3 DNA is TGCGCCAGCAGCGGGGGGGTTAGAACTGAA. It is translated as CASSGGVRTE. The entire CDR3 sequence reads CASSGGVRTEAFF.

To note about this clone: With the read ending 3 residues before the CDR3 end, the germline J gene is used to fill in that end. The chain has TRBV20-1 and TRBJ1-1; possibly TRBD1 for D (5 bases). Germline V gene sequence: CDR1 DFQATT, CDR2 SNEGSKA (reference sequence). V lost 0 bases and J 2 bases, leaving 13 bases between the germline ends. This CDR3 is built from 15 residues. The CDR3 spells CSARDPRAINTEAFF. The DNA read from the CDR3 is TGCAGTGCTAGAGACCCCAGGGCGATAAACACTGAA.